This T cell receptor beta chain was captured by sequencing in a study of PD-1 blockade in mismatch repair-deficient tumors. TCRdb keeps only in-frame clones here, not all; method: immunoSEQ multiplex PCR. The sample yields some 100,000 clones, 82% seen once. Germline V gene sequence: CDR1 SGHDT, CDR2 YYEEEE. The CDR3 length is 14 residues. The V end was cut by 3 bases, the J end by 4 bases, with 13 bases between. A note on this clone: This sample also contains other DNA sequences that code for the same CDR3.

The sequencing used peripheral blood, collected around 8 months after starting pembrolizumab. The TCR comes from an adult with mismatch repair-deficient cancer. This chain links TRBV5-6 with TRBJ1-1; the D is unclear. Here the CDR3 DNA reads TGTGCCAGCAGCTATCCGTTTGATGGCACTGAAGCTTTCTTT. Translated, it gives CASSYPFDGTEAFF.